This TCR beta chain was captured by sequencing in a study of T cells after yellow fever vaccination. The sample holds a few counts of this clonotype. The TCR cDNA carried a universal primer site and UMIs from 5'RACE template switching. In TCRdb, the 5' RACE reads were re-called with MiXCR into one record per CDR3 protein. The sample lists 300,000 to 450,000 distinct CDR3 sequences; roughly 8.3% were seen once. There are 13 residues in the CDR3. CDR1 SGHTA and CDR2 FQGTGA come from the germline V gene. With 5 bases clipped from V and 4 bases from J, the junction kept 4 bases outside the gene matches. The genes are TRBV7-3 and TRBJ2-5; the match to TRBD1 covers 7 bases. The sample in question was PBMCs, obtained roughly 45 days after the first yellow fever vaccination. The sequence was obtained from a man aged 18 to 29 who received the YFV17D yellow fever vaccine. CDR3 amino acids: CASSKGQSETQYF. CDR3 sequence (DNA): TGTGCCAGCAGCAAGGGACAGTCAGAGACCCAGTACTTC.